This TCR beta chain is drawn from a study of blood T cell repertoires in COVID-19. For the study at large: COVID-19 samples collected from the United States, Italy and Spain covered acute and convalescent phases. PBMCs, B-cell-depleted T cells, or T cells were the source of the cDNA or gDNA that made up the material.

About this clone: In the same sample, other DNA sequences code for this CDR3.

The CDR3 length is 13 residues. Trimming stripped 0 bases from V and 0 bases from J, with 3 bases between. From germline, CDR1 is SGHRS and CDR2 YFSETQ. Seattle researchers signed up patients amid active infection and tracked them longitudinally. In the original processing: Quantification of nucleated cells was approximated via reference gene primer amplification. Produced via immunoSEQ multiplex PCR; TCRdb's table is partial and in-frame only. V, J and clone size derive from that table, while D and trimming were established from the DNA sequence. Altogether roughly 440,000 clones are present, around 88% being singletons, with the ten largest covering 10% to 15%.

This sequence joins TRBV5-1 and TRBJ1-1; D gene unclear. This receptor was identified in a woman aged 45 to 65 with COVID-19, enrolled during active disease. The sample comprised peripheral blood. The CDR3: CASSLDMNTEAFF. The CDR3, as DNA: TGCGCCAGCAGCTTGGATATGAACACTGAAGCTTTCTTT.